The clone carrying this TCR beta chain has at least ten counts. Its antigen is as yet unknown. Constant-segment primers were used for 5'RACE, and the resulting TCR alpha and TCR beta cDNA libraries carried sample barcodes and UMIs. TCRdb processed the 5' RACE reads anew with MiXCR; each CDR3 protein has one entry. The sample lists tens of thousands of distinct CDR3 sequences, approximately 16% seen once, with around 29% in the top ten. This record comes from a study of T-cell memory formation after mild COVID-19. Across the study: Among the donors, TCR clusters were largely specific to each donor.

Notes on the study in general: A subset of responding clones appeared in pre-infection memory, suggesting cross-reactive memory joined. Clones contracting day 15 to 85 were balanced CD4/CD8; later expanders leaned CD4+.

The sequenced sample was PBMCs or a T cell subset sorted from them (not recorded which). The clonotype was recovered from an adult woman who had mild COVID-19 (a few samples of this study predate the infection). Cell type and time point are not known.

Here the CDR3 reads CASSQGGTGGGSETQYF. In DNA, the CDR3 is TGTGCCAGCAGCCAAGGAGGGACGGGAGGGGGTTCGGAGACCCAGTACTTC. The chain uses TRBV4-2 and TRBJ2-5; 8 nucleotides line up with TRBD2. The CDR3 runs 17 residues. The ends lost 1 base at V and 5 bases at J; junction bases unmatched: 12. Germline lookup yields CDR1 LGHNA and CDR2 YNFKEQ.